Each of the 12 T cell receptor beta chains below was sequenced from the same sample in a study of Ad26.COV2.S vaccination and SARS-CoV-2 variants. Only in-frame clones appear in the TCRdb table, and some are missing; sequencing was by immunoSEQ multiplex PCR. The data show roughly 410,000 clones, about four fifths seen once. Treatment denoted: some 19 received Ad26.COV2.S at low or high dose, single or two shots; about 5 received placebo; per-sample allocation not given. The investigators took samples on day 63 after the first vaccine or placebo injection. Source: peripheral blood, taken in a trial of Ad26.COV2.S vaccine versus placebo. These receptors were collected from a person aged 18 to 59 who received the Ad26.COV2.S COVID-19 vaccine or a placebo.

The chain joins TRBV12-3 or TRBV12-4 to TRBJ2-1; D call uncertain. CDR3 length: 12 residues. V gave up 3 bases and J gave up 10 bases, with 10 bases separating them. CDR3 in amino acids: CASSLVVSEQFF. In nucleotides, the CDR3 is TGTGCCAGCAGTTTGGTCGTTTCAGAGCAGTTCTTC.

A few counts support this clone. Different DNA sequences within this sample yield the same CDR3. This chain joins TRBV7-2 and TRBJ1-3; D is unclear. Between the trimmed V and J ends, which lost 2 bases and 2 bases, there was a span of 1 base. Germline CDR1 reads SGHTA; CDR2 reads FQGNSA. This CDR3 comprises 12 residues. The DNA of the CDR3 is TGTGCCAGCAGCTTAACTGGAAACACCATATATTTT. This gives the protein CASSLTGNTIYF.

This chain connects TRBV6-5 to TRBJ2-7; TRBD2 might be the D (5 bases). Trimming shortened V by 6 bases and J by 2 bases, and 14 bases separated the two germline ends. CDR3 size: 14 residues. Germline V gene lookup returns CDR1 MNHEY and CDR2 SVGAGI. Here the CDR3 reads CASRPDYQAYEQYF. The DNA of the CDR3 is TGTGCCAGCAGACCCGACTACCAGGCCTACGAGCAGTACTTC.

The J gene is TRBJ1-1, the V gene TRBV6-6; D may be TRBD1 (5 bases). Germline CDR1 is MNHNY and CDR2 is SVGAGI (reference sequence). CDR3 length: 12 amino acids. The germline V and J ends were trimmed by 6 bases and 4 bases, with 9 bases remaining between them. CDR3 in DNA: TGTGCCAGCAGGGGACGAAGCACTGAAGCTTTCTTT. Encoded protein: CASRGRSTEAFF.

J is TRBJ2-5 and V is TRBV2; 9 nucleotides match TRBD1. The CDR3 has 13 residues. Germline V lookup: CDR1 SNHLY, CDR2 FYNNEI. The V gene end was trimmed by 6 bases and the J gene end by 13 bases; junction bases not matched to a gene: 12. The CDR3 nucleotides are TGTGCCAGCAGGTGGGGACAGGGAGATCTTCTGTACTTC. Translation gives CASRWGQGDLLYF.

The chain uses TRBV11-2 and TRBJ1-6, with 7 nucleotides matching TRBD1. V shed 5 bases and J 10 bases; nucleotides not matched to a gene: 14. This CDR3 has 16 residues. The germline CDR1 and CDR2 sequences are SGHAT and FQNNGV. The CDR3 nucleotides read TGTGCCAGCAGCCAAAGCCCGACAGGGCGGTACTCACCCCTCCACTTT. This gives the protein CASSQSPTGRYSPLHF.

J is TRBJ2-5 and V is TRBV3-1 (or the pseudogene TRBV3-2); TRBD2 matches at 14 bases. V dropped 5 bases and J dropped 6; count of bases not matched to a gene: 8. This CDR3 has 16 residues. CDR1 and CDR2 (germline): LGHDT, YNNKEL (reference sequence). CDR3 bases: TGTGCCAGCAGCAGGGGACTAGCGGGGGATGGGAAGACCCAGTACTTC. Its protein product is CASSRGLAGDGKTQYF.

The rearrangement uses TRBV6-1 and TRBJ1-5; D perhaps matches TRBD1 (6 bases). Germline V lookup: CDR1 MNHNS, CDR2 SASEGT. Trimming left V 2 bases short and J 8 bases short, with 13 bases between. This CDR3 region has 14 residues. The CDR3 is CASSERAGVKPQHF. Written as DNA, the CDR3 is TGTGCCAGCAGTGAACGGGCAGGGGTTAAGCCCCAGCATTTT.

On this clone itself: This specimen includes other DNA sequences encoding the same CDR3. The chain joins TRBV7-3 to TRBJ1-1; D is undetermined. V lost 3 bases, J lost 0 bases, and 5 bases lay in between. The CDR3 is made up of 13 amino acids. CDR1 and CDR2 from the germline V gene are SGHTA and FQGTGA. The CDR3: CASSLRMNTEAFF. CDR3 nucleotides: TGTGCCAGCAGCTTGAGAATGAACACTGAAGCTTTCTTT.

This chain uses TRBV19 with TRBJ2-4; the D gene could be TRBD1 or TRBD2 (6 bases each). The CDR3 is made up of 14 amino acids. CDR1 LNHDA and CDR2 SQIVND come from the germline V gene (reference sequence). Between the trimmed V and J ends, which lost 3 bases and 6 bases, there was a span of 12 bases. The CDR3 DNA is TGTGCCAGTAGTATCGGGGGCCCTTTAAACATTCAGTACTTC. The encoded protein is CASSIGGPLNIQYF.

J is TRBJ1-1 and V is TRBV6-6, with 9 bases lining up with TRBD1. CDR3 length equals 14 residues. Germline V gene data show CDR1 as MNHNY and CDR2 as SVGAGI (reference sequence). V shed 6 bases, J shed 4 bases, and the junction held 6 bases outside the gene matches. CDR3 loop: CASRNRGRVTEAFF. The CDR3 DNA follows: TGTGCCAGCAGAAACAGGGGGCGAGTCACTGAAGCTTTCTTT.

The chain links TRBV7-9 to TRBJ1-5, with D uncertain. Germline CDR1 is SEHNR and CDR2 is FQNEAQ (reference sequence). V was cut by 1 base and J by 6 bases, with 7 bases left in between. The CDR3 has 13 residues. CDR3 DNA: TGTGCCAGCAGCTTAGGTTCGCTTCAGCCCCAGCATTTT. It encodes CASSLGSLQPQHF.